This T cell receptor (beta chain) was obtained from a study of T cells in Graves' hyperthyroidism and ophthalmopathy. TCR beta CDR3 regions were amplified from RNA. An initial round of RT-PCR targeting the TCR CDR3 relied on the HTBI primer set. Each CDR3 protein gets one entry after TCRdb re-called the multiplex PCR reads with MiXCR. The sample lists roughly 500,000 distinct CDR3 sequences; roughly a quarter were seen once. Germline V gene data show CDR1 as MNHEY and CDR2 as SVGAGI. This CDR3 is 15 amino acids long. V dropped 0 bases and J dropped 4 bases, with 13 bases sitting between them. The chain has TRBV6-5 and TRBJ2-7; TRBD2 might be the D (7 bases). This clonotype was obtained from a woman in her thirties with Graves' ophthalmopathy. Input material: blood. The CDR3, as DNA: TGTGCCAGCAGTTACTCCTATGAGGGGGGGTACGAGCAGTACTTC. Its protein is CASSYSYEGGYEQYF.